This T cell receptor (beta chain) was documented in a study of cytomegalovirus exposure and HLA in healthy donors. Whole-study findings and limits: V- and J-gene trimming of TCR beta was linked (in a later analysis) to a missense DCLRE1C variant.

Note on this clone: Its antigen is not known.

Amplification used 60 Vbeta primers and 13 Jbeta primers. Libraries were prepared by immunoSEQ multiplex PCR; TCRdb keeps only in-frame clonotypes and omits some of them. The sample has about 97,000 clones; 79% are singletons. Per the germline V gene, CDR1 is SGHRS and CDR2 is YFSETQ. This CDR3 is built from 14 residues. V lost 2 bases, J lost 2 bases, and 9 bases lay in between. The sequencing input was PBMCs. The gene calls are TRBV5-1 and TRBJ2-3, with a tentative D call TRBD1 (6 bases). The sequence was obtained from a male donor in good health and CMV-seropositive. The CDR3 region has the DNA TGCGCCAGCAGCTTACAGGGTTTCACAGATACGCAGTATTTT. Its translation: CASSLQGFTDTQYF. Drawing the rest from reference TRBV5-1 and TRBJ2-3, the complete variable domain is KAGVTQTPRYLIKTRGQQVTLSCSPISGHRSVSWYQQTPGQGLQFLFEYFSETQRNKGNFPGRFSGRQFSNSRSEMNVSTLELGDSALYLCASSLQGFTDTQYFGPGTRLTVL.